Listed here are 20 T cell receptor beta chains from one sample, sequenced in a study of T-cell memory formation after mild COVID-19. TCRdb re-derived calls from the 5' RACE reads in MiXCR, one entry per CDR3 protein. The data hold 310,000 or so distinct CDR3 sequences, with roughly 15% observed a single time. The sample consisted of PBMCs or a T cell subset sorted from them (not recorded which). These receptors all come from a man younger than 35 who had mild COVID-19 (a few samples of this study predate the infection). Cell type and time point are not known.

CDR3 sequence (DNA): TGCGCCAGCAGCCAAGATAAGGACATCGTCACAGATACGCAGTATTTT. It codes for CASSQDKDIVTDTQYF. V is TRBV4-3 and J is TRBJ2-3, with a weak D call TRBD1 (5 bases). The CDR3 sequence is 16 residues long. V lost 0 bases, J lost 2 bases, and 12 bases lay in between. The germline CDR1 and CDR2 sequences are LGHNA and YSLEER.

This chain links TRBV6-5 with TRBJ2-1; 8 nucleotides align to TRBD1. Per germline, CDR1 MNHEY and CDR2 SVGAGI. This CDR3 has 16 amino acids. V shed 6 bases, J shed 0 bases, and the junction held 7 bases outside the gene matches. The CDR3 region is CASSATGDPSYNEQFF. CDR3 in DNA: TGTGCCAGCAGCGCGACAGGGGATCCCTCCTACAATGAGCAGTTCTTC.

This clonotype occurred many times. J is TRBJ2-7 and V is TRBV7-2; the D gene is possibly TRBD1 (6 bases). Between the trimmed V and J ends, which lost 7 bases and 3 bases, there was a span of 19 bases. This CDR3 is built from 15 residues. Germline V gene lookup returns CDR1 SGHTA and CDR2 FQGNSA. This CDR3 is CASKLSRGSLYEQYF. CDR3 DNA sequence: TGTGCCAGCAAGCTTAGCAGGGGATCCCTCTACGAGCAGTACTTC.

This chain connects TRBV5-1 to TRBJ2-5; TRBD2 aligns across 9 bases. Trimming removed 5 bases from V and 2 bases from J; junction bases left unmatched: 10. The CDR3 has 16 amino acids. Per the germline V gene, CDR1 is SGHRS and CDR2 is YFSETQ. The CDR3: CASRRPGLAQQETQYF. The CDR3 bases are TGCGCCAGCAGAAGACCGGGACTAGCCCAACAAGAGACCCAGTACTTC. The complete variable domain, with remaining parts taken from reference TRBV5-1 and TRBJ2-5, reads KAGVTQTPRYLIKTRGQQVTLSCSPISGHRSVSWYQQTPGQGLQFLFEYFSETQRNKGNFPGRFSGRQFSNSRSEMNVSTLELGDSALYLCASRRPGLAQQETQYFGPGTRLLVL.

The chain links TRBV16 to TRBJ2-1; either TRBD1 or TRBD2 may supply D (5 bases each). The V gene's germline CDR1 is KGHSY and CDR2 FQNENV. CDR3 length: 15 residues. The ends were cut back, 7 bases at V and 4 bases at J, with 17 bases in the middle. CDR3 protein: CASTGTRALYNEQFF. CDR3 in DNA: TGTGCCAGCACCGGGACGAGGGCCCTTTACAATGAGCAGTTCTTC.

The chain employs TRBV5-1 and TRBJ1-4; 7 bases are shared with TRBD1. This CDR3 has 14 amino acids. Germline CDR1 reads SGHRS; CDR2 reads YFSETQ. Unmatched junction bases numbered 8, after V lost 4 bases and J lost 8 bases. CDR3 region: CASSQGVIREKLFF. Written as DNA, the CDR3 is TGCGCCAGCAGCCAGGGGGTAATTAGAGAAAAACTGTTTTTT.

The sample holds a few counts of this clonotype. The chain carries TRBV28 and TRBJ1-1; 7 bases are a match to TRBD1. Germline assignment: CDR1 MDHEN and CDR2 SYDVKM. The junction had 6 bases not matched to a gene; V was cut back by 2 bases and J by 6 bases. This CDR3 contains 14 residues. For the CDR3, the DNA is TGTGCCAGCAGTTTACCCGACAGGGTGTCTGAAGCTTTCTTT. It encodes CASSLPDRVSEAFF.

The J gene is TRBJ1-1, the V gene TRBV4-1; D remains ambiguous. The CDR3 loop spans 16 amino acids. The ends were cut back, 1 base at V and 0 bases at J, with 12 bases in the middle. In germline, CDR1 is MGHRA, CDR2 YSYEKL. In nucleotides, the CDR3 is TGCGCCAGCAGCCAAGGAGCGGGTACCGTGAACACTGAAGCTTTCTTT. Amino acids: CASSQGAGTVNTEAFF.

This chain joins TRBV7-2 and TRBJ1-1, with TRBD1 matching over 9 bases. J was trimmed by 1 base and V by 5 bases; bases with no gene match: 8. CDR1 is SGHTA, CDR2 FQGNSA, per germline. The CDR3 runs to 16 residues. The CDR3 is CASSAGQGARNTEAFF. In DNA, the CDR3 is TGTGCCAGCAGCGCGGGACAGGGAGCTAGGAACACTGAAGCTTTCTTT.

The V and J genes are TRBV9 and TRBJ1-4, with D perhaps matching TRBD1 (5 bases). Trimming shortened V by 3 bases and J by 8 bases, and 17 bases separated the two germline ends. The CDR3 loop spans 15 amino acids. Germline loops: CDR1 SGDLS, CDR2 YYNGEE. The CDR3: CASSAHPGEGEKLFF. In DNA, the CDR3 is TGTGCCAGCAGCGCCCATCCGGGGGAGGGGGAAAAACTGTTTTTT.

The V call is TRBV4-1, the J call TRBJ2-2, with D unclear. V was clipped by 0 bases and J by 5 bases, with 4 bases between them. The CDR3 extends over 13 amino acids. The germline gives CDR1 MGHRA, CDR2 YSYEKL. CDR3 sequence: CASSQDPTGELFF. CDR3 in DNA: TGCGCCAGCAGCCAAGACCCGACCGGGGAGCTGTTTTTT.

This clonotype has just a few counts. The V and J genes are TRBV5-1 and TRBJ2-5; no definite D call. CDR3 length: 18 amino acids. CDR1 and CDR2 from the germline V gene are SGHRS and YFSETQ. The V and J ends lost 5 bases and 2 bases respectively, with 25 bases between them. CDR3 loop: CASRAIVGEQQIQETQYF. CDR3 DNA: TGCGCCAGCAGGGCCATAGTAGGAGAACAGCAAATTCAAGAGACCCAGTACTTC.

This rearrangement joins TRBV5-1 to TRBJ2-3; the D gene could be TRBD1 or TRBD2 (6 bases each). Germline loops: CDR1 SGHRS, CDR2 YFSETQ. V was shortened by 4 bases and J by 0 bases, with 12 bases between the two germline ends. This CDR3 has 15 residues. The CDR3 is CASSRGGTSTDTQYF. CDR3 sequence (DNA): TGCGCCAGCAGCCGAGGGGGGACTAGCACAGATACGCAGTATTTT.

The CDR3 is CASSAGTTYEQYF. The CDR3 nucleotides read TGTGCCAGCAGTGCCGGGACTACCTACGAGCAGTACTTC. V is TRBV5-5 and J is TRBJ2-7, with TRBD2 matching over 7 bases. The CDR3 sequence is 13 residues long. V lost 5 bases and J lost 2; bases outside the gene matches: 4. The V gene's germline CDR1 is SGHKS and CDR2 YYEKEE (reference sequence).

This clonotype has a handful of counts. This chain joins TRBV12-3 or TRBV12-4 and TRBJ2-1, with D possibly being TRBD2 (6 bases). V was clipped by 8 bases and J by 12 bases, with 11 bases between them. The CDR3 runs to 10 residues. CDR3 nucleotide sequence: TGTGCCAGCGCCGGGGGAGGGCAGTTCTTC. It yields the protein CASAGGGQFF.

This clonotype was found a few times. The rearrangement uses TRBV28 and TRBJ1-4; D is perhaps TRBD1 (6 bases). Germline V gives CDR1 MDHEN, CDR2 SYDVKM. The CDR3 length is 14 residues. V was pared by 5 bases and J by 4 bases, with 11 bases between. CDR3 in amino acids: CASSAGTSNEKLFF. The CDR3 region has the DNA TGTGCCAGCAGTGCCGGGACAAGTAATGAAAAACTGTTTTTT.

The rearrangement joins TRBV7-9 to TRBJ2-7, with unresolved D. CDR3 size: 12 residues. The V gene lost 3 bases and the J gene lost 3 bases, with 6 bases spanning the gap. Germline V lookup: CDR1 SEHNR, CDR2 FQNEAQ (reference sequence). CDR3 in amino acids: CASSFTVYEQYV. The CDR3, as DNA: TGTGCCAGCAGCTTCACGGTCTACGAGCAGTACGTC.

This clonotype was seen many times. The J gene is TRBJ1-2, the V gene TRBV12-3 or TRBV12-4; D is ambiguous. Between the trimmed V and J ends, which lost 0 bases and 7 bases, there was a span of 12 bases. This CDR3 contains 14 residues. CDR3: CASSLARGKGGYTF. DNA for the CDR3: TGTGCCAGCAGTTTAGCCCGGGGAAAGGGTGGCTACACCTTC.

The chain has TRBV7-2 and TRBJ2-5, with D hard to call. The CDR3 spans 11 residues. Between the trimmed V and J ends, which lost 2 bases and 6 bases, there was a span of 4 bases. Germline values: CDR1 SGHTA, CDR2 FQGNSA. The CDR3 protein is CASSLTQTQYF. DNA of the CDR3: TGTGCCAGCAGCTTAACCCAGACCCAGTACTTC.

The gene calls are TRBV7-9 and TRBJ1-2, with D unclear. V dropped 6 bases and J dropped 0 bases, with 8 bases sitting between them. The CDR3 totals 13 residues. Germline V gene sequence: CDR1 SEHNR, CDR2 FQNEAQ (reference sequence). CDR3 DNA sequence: TGTGCCAGCAGGTTATCAGCTAACTATGGCTACACCTTC. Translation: CASRLSANYGYTF.